Listed below are T cell receptor beta chains from one sample, sequenced in a study of cytomegalovirus exposure and HLA in healthy donors. TCRdb keeps only in-frame clones here, not all; method: immunoSEQ multiplex PCR. Of more than 90,000 clones listed, just under 70% are singletons. The specimen sequenced was PBMCs. The source of these receptors is a middle-aged man in good health and CMV-seronegative. CDR3s include the opening cysteine and the closing phenylalanine or tryptophan. Fields, in order: V gene, D gene, J gene, clone size, CDR3 protein, CDR3 DNA. D genes are given only for firm matches. Clone size is given for some rows only: seen once, a few or many times, or a class if the clone is expanded.

TRBV5-6	.	TRBJ2-3	.	CASSLGGGASGTDTQYF	TGTGCCAGCAGCTTGGGTGGGGGCGCGTCGGGCACAGATACGCAGTATTTT
TRBV7-9	.	TRBJ1-4	.	CASSRSGGGFEKLFF	TGTGCCAGCAGCCGATCTGGGGGGGGTTTTGAAAAACTGTTTTTT
TRBV5-1	.	TRBJ1-2	.	CASSLGQAWGDGYTF	TGCGCCAGCAGCTTGGGGCAGGCCTGGGGGGATGGCTACACCTTC
TRBV11-2	.	TRBJ2-5	.	CASSFRRGWVQETQYF	TGTGCCAGCAGCTTTAGACGGGGGTGGGTACAAGAGACCCAGTACTTC
TRBV7-2	TRBD1	TRBJ2-3	.	CASSLAPRTGEDTQYF	TGTGCCAGCAGCTTAGCGCCACGGACAGGGGAAGATACGCAGTATTTT
TRBV18	TRBD1	TRBJ2-7	.	CASSLGTGSYEQYF	TGTGCCAGCTCACTTGGGACAGGGTCCTACGAGCAGTACTTC
TRBV28	.	TRBJ1-2	.	CASRSGGYGYTF	TGTGCCAGCAGGTCCGGGGGCTATGGCTACACCTTC
TRBV5-8	.	TRBJ1-5	.	CASSLDRGNQPQHF	TGTGCCAGCAGCTTGGACAGGGGCAATCAGCCCCAGCATTTT
TRBV9	.	TRBJ1-2	.	CASSVTPSNYGYTF	TGTGCCAGCAGCGTGACACCTTCTAACTATGGCTACACCTTC
TRBV2	.	TRBJ2-5	.	CASSGQGGSETQYF	TGTGCCAGCAGTGGACAGGGAGGAAGCGAGACCCAGTACTTC
TRBV6-1	.	TRBJ2-4	.	CASSEGRQLIAKNIQYF	TGTGCCAGCAGTGAAGGGAGACAGCTAATAGCCAAAAACATTCAGTACTTC
TRBV2	TRBD1	TRBJ2-7	once	CASSPGDRGRFSNEQYF	TGTGCCAGCAGCCCCGGGGACAGGGGGCGCTTTAGTAACGAGCAGTACTTC
TRBV28	TRBD1	TRBJ1-5	.	CASSLLDRGTSNQPQHF	TGTGCCAGCAGTTTGCTTGACAGGGGGACCAGCAATCAGCCCCAGCATTTT
TRBV7-9	.	TRBJ1-1	.	CASSPQGNTEAFF	TGTGCCAGCAGCCCACAGGGGAACACTGAAGCTTTCTTT
TRBV10-3	.	TRBJ2-5	once	CAISWGLQETQYF	TGTGCCATCAGCTGGGGGCTCCAAGAGACCCAGTACTTC
TRBV7-8	TRBD1	TRBJ1-4	.	CASSPDRVGRNEKLFF	TGTGCCAGCAGCCCGGACAGGGTGGGCAGGAATGAAAAACTGTTTTTT
TRBV28	.	TRBJ1-6	.	CASTTTLKNSPLHF	TGTGCCAGCACAACGACACTCAAAAATTCACCCCTCCACTTT
TRBV4-3	.	TRBJ2-3	.	CASSQGGQTDTQYF	TGCGCCAGCAGCCAAGGCGGACAGACAGATACGCAGTATTTT
TRBV11-1	.	TRBJ2-1	few	CASSLLALQFF	TGTGCCAGCAGCTTGCTGGCCCTCCAGTTCTTC
TRBV5-1	TRBD2	TRBJ2-2	.	CASRESGGTETGELFF	TGCGCCAGCAGGGAAAGCGGGGGGACCGAAACCGGGGAGCTGTTTTTT
TRBV30	.	TRBJ2-4	.	CAWSGPGNANIQYF	TGTGCCTGGAGCGGCCCAGGGAACGCAAACATTCAGTACTTC
TRBV2	.	TRBJ1-5	.	CASSPGLVGNQPQHF	TGTGCCAGCAGCCCTGGACTGGTCGGCAATCAGCCCCAGCATTTT
TRBV29-1	.	TRBJ2-5	.	CSVEGTDQETQYF	TGCAGCGTTGAAGGAACAGACCAAGAGACCCAGTACTTC
TRBV5-1	.	TRBJ2-7	few	CASSLVGGRSYEQYF	TGCGCCAGCAGCTTGGTCGGGGGGCGCTCCTACGAGCAGTACTTC
TRBV19	.	TRBJ1-3	few	CASKRRNTIYF	TGTGCCAGTAAGAGGCGAAACACCATATATTTT
TRBV7-2	.	TRBJ1-2	.	CASSPQAGDGYTF	TGTGCCAGCAGCCCCCAAGCGGGGGATGGCTACACCTTC
TRBV7-9	.	TRBJ2-3	.	CASSLSGTDTQYF	TGTGCCAGCAGCTTAAGCGGGACAGATACGCAGTATTTT
TRBV7-9	.	TRBJ1-2	once	CASSLARQDYGYTF	TGTGCCAGCAGCTTAGCGCGACAGGACTATGGCTACACCTTC
TRBV29-1	.	TRBJ1-4	once	CSVLQVVGEKLFF	TGCAGCGTTTTACAGGTGGTCGGTGAAAAACTGTTTTTT
TRBV7-3	TRBD1	TRBJ1-1	few	CASSRGQGNTEAFF	TGTGCCAGCAGCCGAGGACAGGGGAACACTGAAGCTTTCTTT
TRBV11-2	.	TRBJ2-5	once	CASSLERVETQYF	TGTGCCAGCAGCTTAGAGCGGGTGGAGACCCAGTACTTC
TRBV4-3	TRBD2	TRBJ2-7	.	CASSQETSGDYEQYF	TGCGCCAGCAGCCAAGAGACTAGCGGGGATTACGAGCAGTACTTC
TRBV6-5	.	TRBJ1-2	.	CASSYSRPGDNYGYTF	TGTGCCAGCAGTTACTCGAGGCCGGGGGATAACTATGGCTACACCTTC
TRBV15	.	TRBJ2-7	.	CATSRDRAPRDEQYF	TGTGCCACCAGCAGAGATCGAGCCCCTAGAGACGAGCAGTACTTC
TRBV2	TRBD1	TRBJ1-1	once	CASSGLSLTGGLTNTEAFF	TGTGCCAGCAGTGGACTATCACTGACAGGGGGTCTGACGAACACTGAAGCTTTCTTT
TRBV6-1	TRBD1	TRBJ1-5	.	CASREQGAINQPQHF	TGTGCCAGCAGAGAACAGGGGGCCATCAATCAGCCCCAGCATTTT
TRBV5-1	.	TRBJ2-7	.	CASSFYGYEQYF	TGCGCCAGCAGCTTCTACGGCTACGAGCAGTACTTC
TRBV2	.	TRBJ1-1	few	CASSARNGYTEAFF	TGTGCCAGCAGTGCCAGAAACGGGTACACTGAAGCTTTCTTT
TRBV15	.	TRBJ2-7	.	CATSRGAGQSSYEQYF	TGTGCCACCAGCAGAGGGGCCGGACAGTCCTCCTACGAGCAGTACTTC
TRBV5-4	TRBD1	TRBJ1-2	.	CASSWGVTGGAGYTF	TGTGCCAGCAGCTGGGGGGTAACAGGGGGCGCGGGCTACACCTTC
TRBV30	.	TRBJ2-5	.	CAWSMGRFQETQYF	TGTGCCTGGAGTATGGGGCGGTTCCAAGAGACCCAGTACTTC
TRBV5-6	TRBD1	TRBJ2-5	.	CASSLYDREKETQYF	TGTGCCAGCAGCTTATACGACAGGGAGAAGGAGACCCAGTACTTC
TRBV15	TRBD1	TRBJ1-1	.	CATSSRTGTNTEAFF	TGTGCCACCAGCAGCAGGACAGGGACGAACACTGAAGCTTTCTTT
TRBV5-1	TRBD1	TRBJ1-1	.	CASSRDSNTEAFF	TGCGCCAGCAGCCGGGACAGCAACACTGAAGCTTTCTTT
TRBV6-4	TRBD1	TRBJ1-1	.	CASSAMTGFGFEAFF	TGTGCCAGCAGTGCCATGACAGGGTTTGGCTTTGAAGCTTTCTTT
TRBV30	.	TRBJ1-4	once	CAWSVSLGGKLFF	TGTGCCTGGAGTGTCTCCCTGGGGGGAAAACTGTTTTTT
TRBV10-3	TRBD1	TRBJ1-1	few	CAISDGTGPWNTEAFF	TGTGCCATCAGTGACGGGACAGGGCCTTGGAACACTGAAGCTTTCTTT
TRBV5-3	TRBD2	TRBJ2-3	.	CARRQTSGMDTDTQYF	TGTGCCAGAAGGCAGACTAGCGGGATGGACACAGATACGCAGTATTTT